This passage covers 8 T cell receptor beta chains from one sample sequenced in a study of blood T cell repertoires in COVID-19. Assay: immunoSEQ multiplex PCR; the TCRdb copy retains only in-frame clones and omits some. The profile covers approximately 180,000 clones, with approximately 83% appearing a single time and around 9.9% taken by the ten largest. The specimen sequenced was peripheral blood. Receptors originate from a human donor with active or convalescent COVID-19. The donor label of this sample is uncertain.

By sample share, this clone is large (0.1 to 1%). The genes are TRBV4-3 and TRBJ1-1; the D gene is possibly TRBD1 (6 bases). Germline CDR1 is LGHNA and CDR2 is YSLEER. CDR3 length: 13 amino acids. The germline V and J ends were trimmed by 5 bases and 4 bases, with 11 bases remaining between them. CDR3 sequence reads: CASSIGQFTEAFF. The DNA of the CDR3 is TGCGCCAGCAGCATCGGACAGTTCACTGAAGCTTTCTTT.

The CDR3 spells CSVGTGSYTF. CDR3 nucleotide sequence: TGCAGCGTGGGAACAGGGTCCTACACCTTC. This sequence joins TRBV29-1 and TRBJ1-2, with a possible D match to TRBD1 (6 bases). V was shortened by 6 bases and J by 10 bases, with 12 bases between the two germline ends. The CDR3 spans 10 residues. CDR1 is SQVTM and CDR2 is ANQGSEA in the germline V gene.

The CDR3 DNA is TGCGCCAGCACCCGCCGCGGGGAGGGGCAGGGTGAGACCCAGTACTTC. The encoded protein is CASTRRGEGQGETQYF. V usage is TRBV4-1 and J usage is TRBJ2-5; 7 nucleotides agree with TRBD2. The CDR3 sequence is 16 residues long. Germline CDR1 reads MGHRA; CDR2 reads YSYEKL. After removal of 7 bases from V and 5 bases from J, the junction contained 16 bases not matched to a gene.

V gene TRBV5-5 combines with J gene TRBJ2-3; D possibly corresponds to TRBD1 (6 bases). The CDR3 length is 16 residues. Germline V lookup: CDR1 SGHKS, CDR2 YYEKEE (reference sequence). V was trimmed by 5 bases and J by 0 bases, leaving 16 bases between them. The CDR3 nucleotides are TGTGCCAGCAGTTCCCGGGACATCCGTAGCACAGATACGCAGTATTTT. It is translated as CASSSRDIRSTDTQYF.

V gene TRBV7-3 combines with J gene TRBJ2-5; D is possibly TRBD2 (7 bases). This CDR3 is built from 14 residues. Per germline, CDR1 SGHTA and CDR2 FQGTGA. Trimming removed 5 bases from V and 5 bases from J, with 15 bases in between. In DNA form, the CDR3 reads TGTGCCAGCAGCCCAAGGGGGGGTTGGGAGACCCAGTACTTC. As protein: CASSPRGGWETQYF.

In the case of this clone: This may arise from a read error, as a much more abundant clone is one base away. The sample holds other DNA sequences that translate to the same CDR3. This chain connects TRBV18 to TRBJ2-7; D is unresolved. CDR1 is KGHSH and CDR2 is LQKENI in the germline V gene. The V gene lost 2 bases and the J gene lost 3 bases, with 5 bases spanning the gap. This CDR3 contains 12 residues. The CDR3 nucleotides read TGTGCCAGCTCACCAGAGGTCTACGAGCAGTACTTC. Encoded protein: CASSPEVYEQYF. Drawing the rest from reference TRBV18 and TRBJ2-7, the complete variable domain is NAGVMQNPRHLVRRRGQEARLRCSPMKGHSHVYWYRQLPEEGLKFMVYLQKENIIDESGMPKERFSAEFPKEGPSILRIQQVVRGDSAAYFCASSPEVYEQYFGPGTRLTVT.

This rearrangement joins TRBV4-2 to TRBJ2-2; TRBD2 is a possible D gene (5 bases). This CDR3 is built from 15 residues. V lost 1 base, J lost 2 bases, and 8 bases lay in between. CDR1 and CDR2 from the germline V gene are LGHNA and YNFKEQ. The DNA of the CDR3 is TGTGCCAGCAGCCAAGGAGCGGAAAACACCGGGGAGCTGTTTTTT. This sequence encodes CASSQGAENTGELFF.

The genes are TRBV27 and TRBJ2-1; TRBD1 might be the D (5 bases). V was shortened by 7 bases and J by 5 bases, with 12 bases between the two germline ends. CDR3 length: 13 residues. CDR1 and CDR2 (germline): MNHEY, SMNVEV (reference sequence). The CDR3 loop reads CASKADSDNEQFF. CDR3 in DNA: TGTGCCAGCAAAGCCGACAGCGACAATGAGCAGTTCTTC.